This is a list of T cell receptor beta chains from one sample in a study of post-analysis software for immune sequencing data. TCRdb re-called the PCR reads with MiXCR, one entry per CDR3 protein. The sample contains about 820,000 distinct CDR3 sequences, about 50% of which appear only once. The sample consisted of blood. These receptor sequences come from a girl aged 5-17 years with multiple sclerosis. Both conserved end residues are part of each CDR3. Each record gives: D gene, J gene, V gene, clone size, CDR3 protein, CDR3 DNA. The D gene is left open where the match is weak. Clone size is shown for a subset of rows, as once, few, many or a class of expanded clone.

d_call: TRBD1
j_call: TRBJ1-1
v_call: TRBV12-5
clone_size: once
cdr3_aa: CASGRTGDPEAFF
cdr3_nt: TGTGCTAGTGGTCGGACAGGGGACCCAGAAGCTTTCTTT

d_call: .
j_call: TRBJ2-1
v_call: TRBV2
clone_size: .
cdr3_aa: CASKEGTPGVSEQFF
cdr3_nt: TGTGCCAGCAAAGAGGGAACCCCAGGGGTGAGTGAGCAGTTCTTC

d_call: TRBD1
j_call: TRBJ2-3
v_call: TRBV10-3
clone_size: .
cdr3_aa: CAIRDRDAASTDTQYF
cdr3_nt: TGTGCCATCAGAGACAGGGACGCGGCAAGCACAGATACGCAGTATTTT

d_call: .
j_call: TRBJ2-5
v_call: TRBV7-2
clone_size: few
cdr3_aa: CASSLEVGRGETQYF
cdr3_nt: TGTGCCAGCAGCTTAGAGGTCGGGAGAGGAGAGACCCAGTACTTC

d_call: TRBD1
j_call: TRBJ2-5
v_call: TRBV27
clone_size: .
cdr3_aa: CASKIYSQGAGETQYF
cdr3_nt: TGTGCCAGCAAGATCTACTCCCAGGGGGCTGGGGAGACCCAGTACTTC

d_call: .
j_call: TRBJ2-7
v_call: TRBV20-1
clone_size: .
cdr3_aa: CSAILFVSDSYEQYF
cdr3_nt: TGCAGTGCCATCCTGTTTGTGAGTGACTCCTACGAGCAGTACTTC

d_call: .
j_call: TRBJ2-1
v_call: TRBV5-1
clone_size: .
cdr3_aa: CASSQRQGGNEQFF
cdr3_nt: TGCGCCAGCAGCCAACGACAGGGAGGGAATGAGCAGTTCTTC

d_call: TRBD1
j_call: TRBJ1-3
v_call: TRBV20-1
clone_size: .
cdr3_aa: CSATGQGVLSGNTIYF
cdr3_nt: TGCAGTGCTACTGGACAGGGGGTCCTCTCTGGAAACACCATATATTTT

d_call: .
j_call: TRBJ2-3
v_call: TRBV14
clone_size: .
cdr3_aa: CASSQDGGSTDTQYF
cdr3_nt: TGTGCCAGCAGCCAAGACGGCGGGAGCACAGATACGCAGTATTTT

d_call: TRBD2
j_call: TRBJ2-3
v_call: TRBV7-2
clone_size: .
cdr3_aa: CASSQPGLAGVHTDTQYF
cdr3_nt: TGTGCCAGCAGCCAACCGGGACTAGCGGGAGTCCACACAGATACGCAGTATTTT

d_call: .
j_call: TRBJ2-4
v_call: TRBV7-9
clone_size: .
cdr3_aa: CASSDLDRRGIQYF
cdr3_nt: TGTGCCAGCAGTGATCTGGATCGTCGAGGCATTCAGTACTTC

d_call: TRBD1
j_call: TRBJ1-6
v_call: TRBV3-1
clone_size: .
cdr3_aa: CASSQLGTALAPLHF
cdr3_nt: TGTGCCAGCAGCCAGCTCGGGACAGCGTTGGCACCCCTCCACTTT

d_call: TRBD2
j_call: TRBJ2-5
v_call: TRBV6-1
clone_size: .
cdr3_aa: CASSDPLAGVRETQYF
cdr3_nt: TGTGCCAGCAGTGACCCTCTAGCGGGAGTGAGGGAGACCCAGTACTTC

d_call: TRBD1
j_call: TRBJ2-1
v_call: TRBV5-1
clone_size: .
cdr3_aa: CAGSVTGGIYNEQFF
cdr3_nt: TGCGCCGGCAGCGTGACAGGGGGTATTTACAATGAGCAGTTCTTC

d_call: .
j_call: TRBJ2-3
v_call: TRBV5-1
clone_size: .
cdr3_aa: CASSRPGPSDTQYF
cdr3_nt: TGCGCCAGCAGCAGACCGGGTCCCTCGGATACGCAGTATTTT

d_call: .
j_call: TRBJ2-1
v_call: TRBV20-1
clone_size: .
cdr3_aa: CSATRDYSYNEQFF
cdr3_nt: TGCAGTGCTACGCGGGATTACTCTTACAATGAGCAGTTCTTC

d_call: .
j_call: TRBJ2-4
v_call: TRBV20-1
clone_size: few
cdr3_aa: CSARDPWGPKNIQYF
cdr3_nt: TGCAGTGCTAGAGATCCGTGGGGCCCCAAAAACATTCAGTACTTC